Each of the 21 T cell receptor beta chains below was sequenced from the same sample in a study of CD8 T cells in ankylosing spondylitis. TCRdb itself ran the 5' RACE reads through MiXCR, one entry per CDR3 protein. The sample records a few hundred thousand distinct CDR3 sequences, 20% being singletons. Source material: blood, either unsorted or a sorted T cell fraction (not recorded which). Receptors were obtained from a male donor with ankylosing spondylitis or in good health (not recorded which).

The chain joins TRBV7-8 to TRBJ2-5; 10 bases fit TRBD2. Germline V gene data show CDR1 as SGHVS and CDR2 as FQNEAQ. Trimming at V came to 1 base and at J to 1 base, leaving 3 bases not matched to a gene. This CDR3 is built from 16 residues. For the CDR3, the DNA is TGTGCCAGCAGCTTAGTGCGACTAGCGGGCCAAGAGACCCAGTACTTC. Its translation is CASSLVRLAGQETQYF. The variable domain in full, with the rest retrieved from reference TRBV7-8 and TRBJ2-5, is GAGVSQSPRYKVAKRGQDVALRCDPISGHVSLFWYQQALGQGPEFLTYFQNEAQLDKSGLPSDRFFAERPEGSVSTLKIQRTQQEDSAVYLCASSLVRLAGQETQYFGPGTRLLVL.

In its sample, this clonotype was seen a few times. The rearrangement joins TRBV10-3 to TRBJ2-3, with D tentatively TRBD1 or TRBD2 (5 bases each). The V end lost 10 bases, the J end lost 3 bases, and 14 bases lay between the germline ends. The CDR3 is made up of 13 amino acids. From germline, CDR1 is ENHRY and CDR2 SYGVKD. The CDR3 region has the DNA TGTGCCACACGAGGGGTATTGACAGATACGCAGTATTTT. Translation gives CATRGVLTDTQYF.

This chain links TRBV12-3 or TRBV12-4 with TRBJ2-7; D uncertain. Trimming took 6 bases from V and 1 from J, leaving 13 bases between them. The CDR3 is made up of 14 amino acids. CDR3 sequence reads: CASRSGLPSYEQYF. The CDR3 nucleotides are TGTGCCAGCAGGAGTGGGCTTCCATCCTACGAGCAGTACTTC.

V gene TRBV6-4 combines with J gene TRBJ2-1; 7 bases are shared with TRBD1. V was pared by 5 bases and J by 5 bases, with 12 bases of the junction left unmatched. This CDR3 is built from 16 residues. Germline CDR1 MRHNA, CDR2 SNTAGT. CDR3 in amino acids: CASSSYRGRRDNEQFF. The CDR3 region has the DNA TGTGCCAGCAGTTCTTACAGGGGTAGAAGGGACAATGAGCAGTTCTTC.

This clonotype showed up just a few times. The V and J genes are TRBV27 and TRBJ2-1; maybe TRBD1 (6 bases). This CDR3 region has 14 residues. Germline V gives CDR1 MNHEY, CDR2 SMNVEV (reference sequence). V was pared by 5 bases and J by 5 bases, with 13 bases between. This chain's CDR3 is CASSPTGIHNEQFF. DNA for the CDR3: TGTGCCAGCAGTCCCACAGGGATCCACAATGAGCAGTTCTTC.

This clonotype showed up just a few times. CDR3 loop: CSVVDLGFNLAPNEQFF. The CDR3 DNA follows: TGCAGCGTTGTGGACTTGGGTTTTAACCTAGCGCCTAATGAGCAGTTCTTC. The chain combines TRBV29-1 with TRBJ2-1, with D possibly TRBD2 on 6 matching bases. Trimming shortened V by 4 bases and J by 7 bases, and 26 bases separated the two germline ends. CDR1 SQVTM and CDR2 ANQGSEA come from the germline V gene. This CDR3 has 17 residues.

In this sample, this clonotype turned up a few times. V usage is TRBV13 and J usage is TRBJ2-3; TRBD1 matches 9 bases. J gave up 4 bases and V 5 bases, and 7 bases lay outside the gene matches. Germline values: CDR1 PRHDT, CDR2 FYEKMQ (reference sequence). The CDR3 loop spans 15 amino acids. The CDR3 region is CASSPLGQGSDTQYF. In DNA form, the CDR3 reads TGTGCCAGCAGCCCCCTGGGACAGGGCTCAGATACGCAGTATTTT.

Here the CDR3 DNA reads TGTGCCAGCAGTCTAGGGTCGGGGGGTTTCCCTCTCTCCTACGAGCAGTACTTC. It specifies CASSLGSGGFPLSYEQYF. The chain couples TRBV3-1 to TRBJ2-7; 7 positions agree with TRBD2. The CDR3 runs 18 residues. Germline assignment: CDR1 LGHDT and CDR2 YNNKEL (reference sequence). With 6 bases clipped from V and 0 bases from J, the junction kept 17 bases outside the gene matches.

The chain carries TRBV27 and TRBJ2-2; D may be TRBD2 (6 bases). CDR1 and CDR2 (germline): MNHEY, SMNVEV (reference sequence). The CDR3 has 16 amino acids. V was cut by 8 bases and J by 2 bases, with 18 bases left in between. CDR3 in amino acids: CASVGSAGINTGELFF. The CDR3 bases are TGTGCCAGCGTTGGTTCGGCGGGGATCAACACCGGGGAGCTGTTTTTT.

The gene calls are TRBV7-9 and TRBJ2-7; 7 nucleotides align to TRBD1. The CDR3 is 14 residues long. Germline-derived CDR1 and CDR2 are SEHNR and FQNEAQ (reference sequence). The trim removed 5 bases at V and 3 bases at J, leaving 7 bases unmatched. The CDR3 sequence: CASSAGTAFYEQYF. CDR3 bases: TGTGCCAGCAGCGCCGGGACAGCGTTCTACGAGCAGTACTTC.

This clonotype was seen a handful of times. The genes are TRBV6-5 and TRBJ2-5; TRBD2 might be the D (6 bases). The CDR3 spans 17 residues. Germline loops: CDR1 MNHEY, CDR2 SVGAGI. Trimming took off 3 bases at V and 5 bases at J, with 22 bases between the two ends. The CDR3 bases are TGTGCCAGCAGTTATCTCAGTCGGAGGGGTGTGCTGGAGACCCAGTACTTC. Protein sequence: CASSYLSRRGVLETQYF.

The J gene is TRBJ1-5, the V gene TRBV2, with 11 positions matching TRBD1. The CDR3 spans 18 residues. The V segment lost 3 bases and the J segment 2 bases; nucleotides outside the gene matches: 9. Germline V gene sequence: CDR1 SNHLY, CDR2 FYNNEI. The CDR3 is CASSDAGTGGRGNQPQHF. The CDR3 DNA is TGTGCCAGCAGTGATGCCGGGACAGGGGGTCGGGGCAATCAGCCCCAGCATTTT.

J is TRBJ2-5 and V is TRBV20-1; D gene unclear. The CDR3 totals 15 residues. V lost 2 bases to trimming and J lost 2 bases, with 15 bases between them. Germline V lookup: CDR1 DFQATT, CDR2 SNEGSKA (reference sequence). As DNA, the CDR3 is TGCAGTGCTAGAACCAATCGGGCGACACAAGAGACCCAGTACTTC. Translating it yields CSARTNRATQETQYF.

The chain uses TRBV23-1 and TRBJ1-4, with D possibly matching TRBD1 (5 bases). TRBV23-1 is an open reading frame, and its role is uncertain. Trimming cost V 3 bases and J 7 bases, with 12 bases left between them. CDR3 length equals 14 residues. CDR3 amino acids: CASSHGGLFEKLFF. CDR3 nucleotides: TGCGCCAGCAGTCACGGGGGATTGTTTGAAAAACTGTTTTTT.

The chain has TRBV12-3 or TRBV12-4 and TRBJ2-7; 11 bases line up with TRBD2. There are 13 residues in the CDR3. Trimming took 10 bases from V and 3 from J; bases not matched to a gene: 5. The CDR3 nucleotides are TGTGCCACTAGTAGCGGGGGGGTCTACGAGCAGTACTTC. Translating gives CATSSGGVYEQYF.

This chain uses TRBV19 with TRBJ2-7, with D perhaps matching TRBD2 (6 bases). The germline V gene encodes CDR1 LNHDA and CDR2 SQIVND (reference sequence). The CDR3 runs to 13 residues. Trimming stripped 5 bases from V and 2 bases from J, with 10 bases between. This CDR3 is CASSVRTTYEQYF. The CDR3 DNA is TGTGCCAGTAGTGTAAGGACTACCTACGAGCAGTACTTC.

On this clonotype itself: A read error may account for a junction end that differs from germline. V usage is TRBV12-3 or TRBV12-4 and J usage is TRBJ1-2, with 8 bases fitting TRBD1. This CDR3 contains 15 residues. This CDR3 is CASSAGTGGNNGYTF. The CDR3 DNA is TGTGCCAGCAGCGCCGGAACAGGGGGTAACAATGGCTACACCTTC.

The sample holds a few counts of this clonotype. This sequence joins TRBV20-1 and TRBJ2-1, with TRBD2 matching 10 bases. This CDR3 has 18 residues. Trimming cost V 2 bases and J 7 bases; bases outside gene matches: 17. In germline, CDR1 is DFQATT, CDR2 SNEGSKA (reference sequence). CDR3 loop: CSARKKRLRLAGDNEQFF. The CDR3 DNA follows: TGCAGTGCTAGAAAAAAAAGACTTCGACTAGCGGGTGATAATGAGCAGTTCTTC.

This rearrangement joins TRBV25-1 to TRBJ2-2; 9 positions agree with TRBD2. The CDR3 is 14 residues long. Looked up from germline, CDR1 is MGHDK and CDR2 is SYGVNS. Trimming at V came to 8 bases and at J to 4 bases, leaving 5 bases not matched to a gene. CDR3 coding DNA: TGTGCCAGCCGCGGGGGGGGACCCACCGGGGAGCTGTTTTTT. Amino acids: CASRGGGPTGELFF.

In its sample, this clonotype was seen a few times. V usage is TRBV12-3 or TRBV12-4 and J usage is TRBJ2-7, with 9 bases aligning to TRBD1. After removal of 6 bases from V and 0 bases from J, the junction contained 6 bases not matched to a gene. The CDR3 loop spans 15 amino acids. CDR3 nucleotides: TGTGCCAGCAGGCCGGGACAGGGCAGCTCCTACGAGCAGTACTTC. Residues: CASRPGQGSSYEQYF.

At least ten counts were recorded for this clonotype. This chain links TRBV5-4 with TRBJ2-2; D may be TRBD2 (5 bases). The germline V and J ends were trimmed by 0 bases and 2 bases, with 8 bases remaining between them. The CDR3 sequence is 15 residues long. Germline CDR1 and CDR2: SGHNT and YYREEE (reference sequence). The CDR3, as DNA: TGTGCCAGCAGCTTGGGAGGGCTTAACACCGGGGAGCTGTTTTTT. The encoded protein is CASSLGGLNTGELFF. The full variable domain, in which reference TRBV5-4 and TRBJ2-2 provide the parts outside the CDR3, is ETGVTQSPTHLIKTRGQQVTLRCSSQSGHNTVSWYQQALGQGPQFIFQYYREEENGRGNFPPRFSGLQFPNYSSELNVNALELDDSALYLCASSLGGLNTGELFFGEGSRLTVL.